The 18 T cell receptor beta chains in this list originate from one sample, sequenced in a study of blood T cell repertoires in COVID-19. Profiled with immunoSEQ multiplex PCR; TCRdb holds only in-frame clones, not every one. The sample consists of 200,000 to 250,000 clones, around 80% of them appearing once. The sample consisted of peripheral blood. These receptors were taken from a woman in her 70s with acute or convalescent COVID-19.

The chain carries TRBV29-1 and TRBJ2-7; 12 bases are shared with TRBD2. V lost 6 bases, J lost 7 bases, and 10 bases stayed unmatched. In germline, CDR1 is SQVTM, CDR2 ANQGSEA. The CDR3 consists of 14 residues. Written as DNA, the CDR3 is TGCAGCGTCGGACTAGCGGGAACCCGCGGGGAGCAGTACTTC. Residues: CSVGLAGTRGEQYF.

The V gene is TRBV19, the J gene TRBJ1-6; D is undetermined. Germline CDR1 reads LNHDA; CDR2 reads SQIVND (reference sequence). V was pared by 7 bases and J by 5 bases, with 12 bases between. The CDR3 covers 14 residues. The CDR3 is CASTKVGDNSPLHF. In DNA, the CDR3 is TGTGCCAGTACAAAAGTCGGGGATAATTCACCCCTCCACTTT.

The rearrangement links TRBV10-3 to TRBJ2-5; maybe TRBD2 (6 bases). The length of the CDR3 is 14 residues. CDR1 is ENHRY and CDR2 is SYGVKD in the germline V gene. V was cut by 3 bases and J by 4 bases, with 12 bases left in between. The CDR3 reads CAISEDSGIETQYF. CDR3 nucleotide sequence: TGTGCCATCAGTGAAGATAGCGGTATAGAGACCCAGTACTTC.

This clone was recorded only once. The rearrangement uses TRBV10-3 and TRBJ2-7; D is perhaps TRBD2 (7 bases). This CDR3 has 12 residues. V was shortened by 9 bases and J by 3 bases, with 12 bases between the two germline ends. The germline V gene has CDR1 ENHRY and CDR2 SYGVKD. CDR3 sequence reads: CAIGGGFYEQYF. As DNA, the CDR3 is TGTGCCATAGGGGGGGGGTTCTACGAGCAGTACTTC.

The CDR3 DNA follows: TGTGCCAGCAGTGAAGGACAGGGGAATAATTCACCCCTCCACTTT. This sequence encodes CASSEGQGNNSPLHF. J is TRBJ1-6 and V is TRBV2, with 8 bases lining up with TRBD1. CDR3 length equals 15 residues. After removal of 1 base from V and 5 bases from J, the junction contained 1 base not matched to a gene. Germline V gives CDR1 SNHLY, CDR2 FYNNEI.

This clone occurred once. This chain uses TRBV9 with TRBJ2-5, with D possibly being TRBD2 (5 bases). Germline V gene lookup returns CDR1 SGDLS and CDR2 YYNGEE. The V and J ends lost 1 base and 5 bases respectively, with 9 bases between them. The CDR3 extends over 13 amino acids. This CDR3 is CASSVQERETQYF. The CDR3 nucleotides read TGTGCCAGCAGCGTACAGGAGCGGGAGACCCAGTACTTC.

V usage is TRBV27 and J usage is TRBJ1-2; TRBD1 agrees at 7 bases. Germline CDR1 reads MNHEY; CDR2 reads SMNVEV (reference sequence). The CDR3 covers 15 residues. V was clipped by 5 bases and J by 3 bases; unmatched bases: 9. In nucleotides, the CDR3 is TGTGCCAGCAGTACAAGACAGGGATCCCACTATGGCTACACCTTC. Its protein product is CASSTRQGSHYGYTF.

V gene TRBV28 combines with J gene TRBJ2-1; TRBD2 aligns across 11 bases. The germline CDR1 and CDR2 sequences are MDHEN and SYDVKM. The CDR3 runs to 15 residues. After removal of 5 bases from V and 4 bases from J, the junction contained 4 bases not matched to a gene. The chain's CDR3 is CASSPGLAAYNEQFF. In DNA form, the CDR3 reads TGTGCCAGCAGTCCGGGACTAGCGGCATACAATGAGCAGTTCTTC.

This chain uses TRBV12-5 with TRBJ2-1; 11 bases fit TRBD2. The CDR3 length is 16 residues. Germline V CDR1 and CDR2: LGHNT, FRNRAP. Trimming cost V 7 bases and J 7 bases; bases outside gene matches: 12. The DNA of the CDR3 is TGTGCTAGTGCCCGACCTCCTAGCGGGAGGAGGAATGAGCAGTTCTTC. This translates into CASARPPSGRRNEQFF.

V and J are TRBV5-1 and TRBJ2-3; D is possibly TRBD1 (6 bases). There are 13 residues in the CDR3. V lost 4 bases and J 3 bases, leaving 9 bases between the germline ends. Germline V gene lookup returns CDR1 SGHRS and CDR2 YFSETQ. In nucleotides, the CDR3 is TGCGCCAGCAGCACGCAGGGGACAGATACGCAGTATTTT. It yields the protein CASSTQGTDTQYF. The variable domain in full, completed from reference TRBV5-1 and TRBJ2-3, reads KAGVTQTPRYLIKTRGQQVTLSCSPISGHRSVSWYQQTPGQGLQFLFEYFSETQRNKGNFPGRFSGRQFSNSRSEMNVSTLELGDSALYLCASSTQGTDTQYFGPGTRLTVL.

This clone was picked up a small number of times. The chain combines TRBV19 with TRBJ2-1, with TRBD2 matching 7 bases. Germline-derived CDR1 and CDR2 are LNHDA and SQIVND (reference sequence). This CDR3 is 18 amino acids long. With 1 base clipped from V and 2 bases from J, the junction kept 11 bases outside the gene matches. The CDR3 spells CASSIGSPAGIAYNEQFF. CDR3 DNA: TGTGCCAGTAGTATAGGATCCCCAGCGGGGATCGCCTACAATGAGCAGTTCTTC.

V gene TRBV7-9 combines with J gene TRBJ2-7; D unresolved. The CDR3 sequence is 13 residues long. Germline-derived CDR1 and CDR2 are SEHNR and FQNEAQ (reference sequence). Trimming removed 3 bases from V and 3 bases from J, with 9 bases in between. For the CDR3, the DNA is TGTGCCAGCAGCTTGAACTCCAACTACGAGCAGTACTTC. Residues: CASSLNSNYEQYF.

The chain joins TRBV5-1 to TRBJ2-5; 16 bases line up with TRBD2. The CDR3 has 17 residues. The J segment lost 1 base and the V segment lost 5 bases, leaving 5 bases of the junction unmatched. CDR1 and CDR2 from the germline V gene are SGHRS and YFSETQ. DNA of the CDR3: TGCGCCAGCAGGGGACTAGCGGGAGGGCCTGTCCAAGAGACCCAGTACTTC. Translating gives CASRGLAGGPVQETQYF.

The V and J genes are TRBV27 and TRBJ1-6; 7 bases fit TRBD1. This CDR3 has 16 amino acids. Germline V lookup: CDR1 MNHEY, CDR2 SMNVEV (reference sequence). V shed 7 bases, J shed 1 base, and the junction held 7 bases outside the gene matches. This chain's CDR3 is CASTQYRGSYNSPLHF. The DNA for the CDR3 is TGTGCCAGCACACAGTACAGGGGTTCCTATAATTCACCCCTCCACTTT.

This clone was observed a single time. The chain's CDR3 is CASATEETQYF. The DNA for the CDR3 is TGTGCCAGCGCTACGGAAGAGACCCAGTACTTC. J is TRBJ2-5 and V is TRBV2; no firm D call. V was clipped by 8 bases and J by 3 bases, with 7 bases between them. Germline V gene lookup returns CDR1 SNHLY and CDR2 FYNNEI. The CDR3 is made up of 11 amino acids. Full variable domain (remainder filled in from reference TRBV2 and TRBJ2-5): EPEVTQTPSHQVTQMGQEVILRCVPISNHLYFYWYRQILGQKVEFLVSFYNNEISEKSEIFDDQFSVERPDGSNFTLKIRSTKLEDSAMYFCASATEETQYFGPGTRLLVL.

The count of this clone is one. V and J are TRBV21-1 and TRBJ2-7; whether TRBD1, the table's D call, matches the DNA was not checked. TRBV21-1 is deemed a pseudogene. The CDR3 length is 17 residues. CDR3 region: CASSNSPRRQGKYEQYF. The DNA for the CDR3 is TGTGCCAGCAGCAATTCACCCCGCCGCCAGGGGAAGTACGAGCAGTACTTC.

This clone was seen only a few times. The chain recombines TRBV30 with TRBJ1-4; unclear D gene. The CDR3 has 12 residues. Trimming stripped 2 bases from V and 11 bases from J, with 12 bases between. Germline V lookup: CDR1 GTSNPN, CDR2 SVGIG (reference sequence). CDR3 nucleotides: TGTGCCTGGAGTTGGGGAGACGGTAAACTGTTTTTT. It is translated as CAWSWGDGKLFF. Supplemented by reference TRBV30 and TRBJ1-4, the full variable domain reads SQTIHQWPATLVQPVGSPLSLECTVEGTSNPNLYWYRQAAGRGLQLLFYSVGIGQISSEVPQNLSASRPQDRQFILSSKKLLLSDSGFYLCAWSWGDGKLFFGSGTQLSVL.

The V gene is TRBV10-3, the J gene TRBJ1-2, with D uncertain. The CDR3 has 13 amino acids. Germline V gene sequence: CDR1 ENHRY, CDR2 SYGVKD. V gave up 8 bases and J gave up 6 bases, with 16 bases separating them. The CDR3 protein is CAIRMESQDGYTF. CDR3 nucleotide sequence: TGTGCCATCCGAATGGAGAGCCAAGATGGCTACACCTTC.